The 15 T cell receptor beta chains presented below share a single source sample, sequenced in a study of blood T cells in healthy people across ages. Next came a second PCR, run for roughly 6 to 11 cycles, which used a sample-barcoded 5' primer along with a J-beta primer mix. TCRdb itself ran the 5' RACE reads through MiXCR, one entry per CDR3 protein. The data contain hundreds of thousands of distinct CDR3 sequences, around 45% of them singletons. The sample was blood. The receptors were gathered from a woman aged 55-70 years in good health.

V and J are TRBV7-7 and TRBJ2-5, with D tentatively TRBD1 (6 bases). CDR1 SSHAT and CDR2 FNYEAQ come from the germline V gene (reference sequence). The CDR3 has 15 residues. V was clipped by 4 bases and J by 2 bases, with 14 bases between them. The CDR3 DNA sequence: TGTGCCAGCAGCTCAGGGGTCAGGGGACAAGAGACCCAGTACTTC. It is translated as CASSSGVRGQETQYF.

The V gene is TRBV4-1, the J gene TRBJ1-1; D not resolved. CDR3 length: 12 amino acids. Trimming removed 1 base at V and 10 bases at J, with 10 bases between. The germline V gene encodes CDR1 MGHRA and CDR2 YSYEKL. CDR3 coding DNA: TGCGCCAGCAGCCAAGGAGCGGTGGGAGCTTTCTTT. Its translation is CASSQGAVGAFF.

The rearrangement uses TRBV20-1 and TRBJ1-2; 8 positions agree with TRBD1. The germline V gene encodes CDR1 DFQATT and CDR2 SNEGSKA (reference sequence). This CDR3 comprises 14 residues. Unmatched junction bases numbered 6, after V lost 5 bases and J lost 1 base. The CDR3 DNA sequence: TGCAGTGCTGTTCGACAGGGGCTTAACTATGGCTACACCTTC. Translated, it gives CSAVRQGLNYGYTF.

The chain carries TRBV7-2 and TRBJ2-1, with a possible D match to TRBD1 (6 bases). Germline V gives CDR1 SGHTA, CDR2 FQGNSA. The CDR3 is 14 amino acids. Trimming pared 4 bases from V and 4 bases from J, leaving 11 bases between. The CDR3 loop is CASSSGTPYNEQFF. CDR3 DNA sequence: TGTGCCAGCAGCTCCGGGACACCTTACAATGAGCAGTTCTTC.

This chain joins TRBV10-3 and TRBJ1-2; 8 positions match TRBD1. This CDR3 is 12 amino acids long. The V gene's germline CDR1 is ENHRY and CDR2 SYGVKD. J lost 8 bases, V lost 9 bases, and 8 bases had no gene match. CDR3 in DNA: TGTGCCATTGGGGGACAGGCGTGGGGCTACACCTTC. Translating it yields CAIGGQAWGYTF.

This chain connects TRBV5-1 to TRBJ2-7; the match to TRBD1 covers 8 bases. There are 14 residues in the CDR3. The V and J ends lost 0 bases and 5 bases, in that order; junction bases with no gene match: 4. Germline loops: CDR1 SGHRS, CDR2 YFSETQ. CDR3 sequence: CASSLGQGTNEQYF. CDR3 nucleotides: TGCGCCAGCAGCTTGGGACAGGGGACGAACGAGCAGTACTTC.

This chain joins TRBV6-5 and TRBJ2-5; possible D gene TRBD2, 6 bases. This CDR3 spans 13 amino acids. CDR1 and CDR2 (germline): MNHEY, SVGAGI. V lost 6 bases and J 5 bases, leaving 13 bases between the germline ends. This CDR3 reads CASSSGSWETQYF. CDR3 bases: TGTGCCAGCAGCTCCGGGAGTTGGGAGACCCAGTACTTC.

This chain connects TRBV9 to TRBJ2-5; no clear D gene. This CDR3 is built from 15 residues. The V and J ends lost 1 base and 1 base respectively, with 11 bases between them. Per germline, CDR1 SGDLS and CDR2 YYNGEE. CDR3 sequence: CASSVLGSTQETQYF. In DNA form, the CDR3 reads TGTGCCAGCAGCGTATTGGGCAGCACCCAAGAGACCCAGTACTTC.

This clonotype came up a few times. The gene calls are TRBV9 and TRBJ2-1; 9 bases line up with TRBD2. This CDR3 is 15 amino acids long. Germline V lookup: CDR1 SGDLS, CDR2 YYNGEE. V lost 4 bases to trimming and J lost 9 bases; unmatched junction nucleotides: 11. Written as DNA, the CDR3 is TGTGCCAGCAGCCCCCGACTAGCGGAAATGAGTGAGCAGTTCTTC. Its protein product is CASSPRLAEMSEQFF.

The chain employs TRBV14 and TRBJ1-5, with D unresolved. With 1 base removed from V and 2 bases from J, the gap between germline ends came to 9 bases. The CDR3 runs to 15 residues. Looked up from germline, CDR1 is SGHDN and CDR2 is FVKESK. Here the CDR3 DNA reads TGTGCCAGCAGCCAAGCCGGTTTTGGCAATCAGCCCCAGCATTTT. Translating gives CASSQAGFGNQPQHF.

This clonotype appeared a few times. The V call is TRBV6-2 or TRBV6-3, the J call TRBJ2-4, with 13 bases identical to TRBD2. This CDR3 is built from 15 residues. Germline values: CDR1 MNHEY, CDR2 SVGEGT. V was pared by 6 bases and J by 13 bases, with 12 bases of the junction left unmatched. CDR3 protein: CASRGLAGPLGEQYF. The CDR3 DNA sequence: TGTGCCAGCAGGGGACTAGCGGGACCGTTAGGTGAGCAGTACTTC.

This clonotype has more than one count but fewer than ten. This chain uses TRBV12-3 or TRBV12-4 with TRBJ1-6, with TRBD1 matching 7 bases. V shed 1 base and J 6 bases; nucleotides not matched to a gene: 0. The CDR3 is 14 amino acids. The chain's CDR3 is CASSLGDSNSPLHF. The CDR3 DNA follows: TGTGCCAGCAGTTTAGGGGACAGTAATTCACCCCTCCACTTT.

This clonotype was detected only a few times. V usage is TRBV28 and J usage is TRBJ2-7, with 14 bases matching TRBD2. Looked up from germline, CDR1 is MDHEN and CDR2 is SYDVKM. Trimming removed 6 bases from V and 3 bases from J; junction bases left unmatched: 13. The CDR3 sequence is 18 residues long. The CDR3 loop reads CASSLSAPGLAGGYEQYF. Written as DNA, the CDR3 is TGTGCCAGCAGCCTAAGTGCCCCAGGACTAGCGGGGGGCTACGAGCAGTACTTC. The whole variable domain, filled in from reference TRBV28 and TRBJ2-7, reads DVKVTQSSRYLVKRTGEKVFLECVQDMDHENMFWYRQDPGLGLRLIYFSYDVKMKEKGDIPEGYSVSREKKERFSLILESASTNQTSMYLCASSLSAPGLAGGYEQYFGPGTRLTVT.

This sequence joins TRBV28 and TRBJ2-7; 7 bases are shared with TRBD1. The length of the CDR3 is 13 residues. Germline V gene data show CDR1 as MDHEN and CDR2 as SYDVKM. J gave up 7 bases and V 10 bases, and 13 bases lay outside the gene matches. CDR3 amino acids: CATKDREPREQYF. CDR3 coding DNA: TGTGCCACCAAAGACAGGGAACCCCGGGAGCAGTACTTC.

The chain joins TRBV20-1 to TRBJ2-3; possible D gene TRBD2, 5 bases. Germline assignment: CDR1 DFQATT and CDR2 SNEGSKA (reference sequence). This CDR3 has 12 amino acids. The germline V and J ends were trimmed by 6 bases and 4 bases, with 11 bases remaining between them. In nucleotides, the CDR3 is TGCAGTGCCCCTGCCGGGGCAGATACGCAGTATTTT. Translation gives CSAPAGADTQYF.